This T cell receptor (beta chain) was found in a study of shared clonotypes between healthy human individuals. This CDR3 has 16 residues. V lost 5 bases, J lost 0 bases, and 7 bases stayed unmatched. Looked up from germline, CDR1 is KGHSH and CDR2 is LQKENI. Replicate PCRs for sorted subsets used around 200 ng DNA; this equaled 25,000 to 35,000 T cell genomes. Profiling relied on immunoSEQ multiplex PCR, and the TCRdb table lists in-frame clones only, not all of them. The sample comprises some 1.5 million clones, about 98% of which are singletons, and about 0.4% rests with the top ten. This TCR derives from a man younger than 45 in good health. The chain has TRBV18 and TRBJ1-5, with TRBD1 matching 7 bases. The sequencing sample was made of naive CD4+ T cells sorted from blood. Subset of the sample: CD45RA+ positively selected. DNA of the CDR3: TGTGCCAGCTCAACCGGACAGGAGAATAGCAATCAGCCCCAGCATTTT. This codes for CASSTGQENSNQPQHF. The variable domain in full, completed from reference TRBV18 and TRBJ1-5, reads NAGVMQNPRHLVRRRGQEARLRCSPMKGHSHVYWYRQLPEEGLKFMVYLQKENIIDESGMPKERFSAEFPKEGPSILRIQQVVRGDSAAYFCASSTGQENSNQPQHFGDGTRLSIL.